A single sample gave rise to the 32 T cell receptor beta chains below, sequenced in a study of identical twins. TCRdb passed the 5' RACE reads through MiXCR, listing each CDR3 protein once. This sample has hundreds of thousands of distinct CDR3 sequences, with around 8% found just once. The same specimen was also included in a second study, on yellow fever vaccine responses in identical twins.

The sequenced material came from memory (CD45RO+) T cells sorted from blood. The receptors were sampled from a woman in her late teens or twenties in good health.

The table lists this clonotype with many counts. V and J are TRBV20-1 and TRBJ2-1; D is undetermined. Germline V gene sequence: CDR1 DFQATT, CDR2 SNEGSKA (reference sequence). CDR3 length: 11 residues. The ends were cut back, 7 bases at V and 1 base at J, with 5 bases in the middle. CDR3 coding DNA: TGCAGTGAGGAATCCTACAATGAGCAGTTCTTC. Protein sequence: CSEESYNEQFF.

This clonotype was observed a handful of times. The J gene is TRBJ2-5, the V gene TRBV12-3 or TRBV12-4; D gene ambiguous. The CDR3 runs 16 residues. V shed 3 bases and J shed 0 bases, with 14 bases lying between them. CDR3 residues: CASSFGSDRYQETQYF. In nucleotides, the CDR3 is TGTGCCAGCAGTTTCGGTTCGGATCGGTACCAAGAGACCCAGTACTTC.

The chain carries TRBV10-3 and TRBJ2-7; 12 bases align to TRBD2. Germline V lookup: CDR1 ENHRY, CDR2 SYGVKD. The CDR3 is 14 amino acids. V shed 6 bases and J 4 bases; nucleotides not matched to a gene: 4. CDR3 coding DNA: TGTGCCATCAGACGGACTAGCGGGAAATACGAGCAGTACTTC. It encodes CAIRRTSGKYEQYF.

This clonotype was detected a few times. The chain combines TRBV5-5 with TRBJ2-2; D is perhaps TRBD1 (6 bases). Germline V gives CDR1 SGHKS, CDR2 YYEKEE (reference sequence). V was shortened by 2 bases and J by 2 bases, with 13 bases between the two germline ends. This CDR3 is built from 16 residues. CDR3: CASSFGAGTNTGELFF. CDR3 in DNA: TGTGCCAGCAGCTTTGGGGCAGGGACAAACACCGGGGAGCTGTTTTTT.

Only a few counts were recorded for this clonotype. The rearrangement uses TRBV18 and TRBJ2-7, with D possibly being TRBD1 or TRBD2 (5 bases each). This CDR3 is built from 14 residues. Per germline, CDR1 KGHSH and CDR2 LQKENI. The germline V and J ends were trimmed by 4 bases and 3 bases, with 13 bases remaining between them. In DNA form, the CDR3 reads TGTGCCAGCTCACAAGGCCGGGGCGACTACGAGCAGTACTTC. Residues: CASSQGRGDYEQYF.

This clonotype has a count of ten or more. The genes are TRBV9 and TRBJ1-2; unclear D gene. V lost 0 bases and J lost 7, with 7 bases in between. Germline CDR1 SGDLS, CDR2 YYNGEE. This CDR3 has 12 amino acids. DNA for the CDR3: TGTGCCAGCAGCGTAGAAGGGTCTGGCTACACCTTC. Its translation is CASSVEGSGYTF.

This sequence joins TRBV4-3 and TRBJ2-7; 10 bases map to TRBD1. This CDR3 is 16 amino acids long. V trimming: 0 bases; J trimming: 6 bases; junction bases outside the gene matches: 8. Per germline, CDR1 LGHNA and CDR2 YSLEER. In DNA form, the CDR3 reads TGCGCCAGCAGCCAAGATAGGTGGCGACAGGGGGCCGAGCAGTACTTC. It is translated as CASSQDRWRQGAEQYF.

This clonotype was recorded many times. This chain links TRBV20-1 with TRBJ2-7; tentatively, D is TRBD1 (5 bases). V was clipped by 3 bases and J by 6 bases, with 15 bases between them. Germline V gene data show CDR1 as DFQATT and CDR2 as SNEGSKA (reference sequence). This CDR3 region has 13 residues. This CDR3 reads CSASMTAPGEQYF. CDR3 nucleotide sequence: TGCAGTGCTAGTATGACAGCTCCTGGCGAGCAGTACTTC.

This rearrangement joins TRBV11-2 to TRBJ2-1, with D possibly matching TRBD2 (5 bases). The CDR3 consists of 16 residues. V was pared by 4 bases and J by 12 bases, with 25 bases between. CDR1 is SGHAT and CDR2 is FQNNGV in the germline V gene. The CDR3 protein is CASSSALLRASVGQFF. The CDR3, as DNA: TGTGCCAGCAGCTCGGCTCTTCTGCGGGCCAGCGTTGGGCAGTTCTTC.

Regarding this clonotype: A read error is possible here, since a much larger clone lies one base away. V and J are TRBV5-1 and TRBJ2-1; 8 bases fit TRBD2. The V gene's germline CDR1 is SGHRS and CDR2 YFSETQ. The CDR3 length is 15 residues. In DNA form, the CDR3 reads TGCGCCAGCAGCATAACTAGCGGCCCCAGCGATGAGCAGTCCTTC. It is translated as CASSITSGPSDEQSF.

In this sample, this clonotype turned up many times. The chain carries TRBV11-2 and TRBJ1-3; D is ambiguous. CDR1 is SGHAT and CDR2 is FQNNGV in the germline V gene. The CDR3 runs 11 residues. With 4 bases removed from V and 2 bases from J, the gap between germline ends came to 0 bases. The CDR3 coding sequence is TGTGCCAGCAGCTCTGGAAACACCATATATTTT. This translates into CASSSGNTIYF. The full variable domain, rest sourced from reference TRBV11-2 and TRBJ1-3, is EAGVAQSPRYKIIEKRQSVAFWCNPISGHATLYWYQQILGQGPKLLIQFQNNGVVDDSQLPKDRFSAERLKGVDSTLKIQPAKLEDSAVYLCASSSGNTIYFGEGSWLTVV.

This clonotype came up many times. The chain carries TRBV27 and TRBJ1-2, with D possibly being TRBD1 (5 bases). This CDR3 spans 16 amino acids. In germline, CDR1 is MNHEY, CDR2 SMNVEV (reference sequence). Trimming pared 3 bases from V and 0 bases from J, leaving 14 bases between. CDR3 in DNA: TGTGCCAGCAGTTTTCTAGAAAAAGGGGCTAACTATGGCTACACCTTC. Amino acids: CASSFLEKGANYGYTF.

The sample holds a few counts of this clonotype. This sequence joins TRBV29-1 and TRBJ2-1, with D hard to call. There are 15 residues in the CDR3. Germline V CDR1 and CDR2: SQVTM, ANQGSEA. Between the trimmed V and J ends, which lost 6 bases and 0 bases, there was a span of 15 bases. The CDR3 protein is CSVSSMGSSYNEQFF. In DNA form, the CDR3 reads TGCAGCGTGTCCTCTATGGGAAGCTCCTACAATGAGCAGTTCTTC.

The chain recombines TRBV2 with TRBJ2-3, with 10 bases aligning to TRBD2. The length of the CDR3 is 14 residues. V lost 10 bases to trimming and J lost 4 bases; unmatched junction nucleotides: 8. Looked up from germline, CDR1 is SNHLY and CDR2 is FYNNEI. This CDR3 reads CATESGGAADTQYF. The CDR3 DNA is TGTGCCACCGAAAGCGGGGGGGCCGCAGATACGCAGTATTTT.

This clonotype was counted ten times or more. The rearrangement links TRBV28 to TRBJ2-4; the match to TRBD1 covers 7 bases. With 5 bases clipped from V and 1 base from J, the junction kept 8 bases outside the gene matches. The CDR3 is 16 amino acids. The germline CDR1 and CDR2 sequences are MDHEN and SYDVKM. CDR3 bases: TGTGCCAGCAGTCCAAGACAGGGAAGGGCCAAAAACATTCAGTACTTC. It is translated as CASSPRQGRAKNIQYF. The full variable domain, its missing parts supplied by reference TRBV28 and TRBJ2-4, is DVKVTQSSRYLVKRTGEKVFLECVQDMDHENMFWYRQDPGLGLRLIYFSYDVKMKEKGDIPEGYSVSREKKERFSLILESASTNQTSMYLCASSPRQGRAKNIQYFGAGTRLSVL.

The rearrangement links TRBV12-3 or TRBV12-4 to TRBJ1-6; TRBD1 aligns across 7 bases. V gave up 6 bases and J gave up 6 bases; unmatched junction bases: 5. The CDR3 has 14 residues. The CDR3 DNA sequence: TGTGCCAGCAGCCCGGGACAGCCTAATTCACCCCTCCACTTT. It specifies CASSPGQPNSPLHF.

This clonotype was counted ten times or more. The chain recombines TRBV10-3 with TRBJ2-5; TRBD1 agrees at 8 bases. The CDR3 length is 13 residues. The V and J ends lost 10 bases and 2 bases, in that order; junction bases with no gene match: 6. Germline values: CDR1 ENHRY, CDR2 SYGVKD. CDR3 nucleotide sequence: TGTGCCAGTACGGGACAGGTGCAAGAGACCCAGTACTTC. Its protein is CASTGQVQETQYF.

This clonotype was found many times. The CDR3 nucleotides read TGTGCCAGCAGTGAACCGGGACAGTTCCAGCATTTT. It yields the protein CASSEPGQFQHF. The chain carries TRBV2 and TRBJ1-5, with TRBD1 matching 7 bases. V shed 2 bases, J shed 12 bases, and the junction held 4 bases outside the gene matches. Germline V gene sequence: CDR1 SNHLY, CDR2 FYNNEI. CDR3 size: 12 residues.

This clonotype was counted many times. The chain combines TRBV5-1 with TRBJ2-7; the D gene could be TRBD1 or TRBD2 (5 bases each). Germline values: CDR1 SGHRS, CDR2 YFSETQ. This CDR3 contains 12 residues. V was shortened by 4 bases and J by 5 bases, with 10 bases between the two germline ends. The CDR3 nucleotides are TGCGCCAGCAGCCGCGAGGGGCACGAGCAGTACTTC. The encoded protein is CASSREGHEQYF.

This clonotype was seen at least ten times. This sequence joins TRBV27 and TRBJ2-2; 9 nucleotides line up with TRBD1. This CDR3 has 15 residues. Germline lookup yields CDR1 MNHEY and CDR2 SMNVEV (reference sequence). V trimming: 8 bases; J trimming: 7 bases; junction bases outside the gene matches: 11. CDR3 in amino acids: CASGHRGLKIGELFF. The CDR3 nucleotides are TGTGCCAGCGGACACAGGGGGCTTAAAATCGGGGAGCTGTTTTTT.

In this sample, this clonotype turned up many times. The gene calls are TRBV24-1 and TRBJ1-2; 7 bases agree with TRBD1. The CDR3 has 14 residues. The germline V gene has CDR1 KGHDR and CDR2 SFDVKD. V gave up 4 bases and J gave up 3 bases; unmatched junction bases: 4. The CDR3 DNA is TGTGCCACCAGTGACCCAGGGGGGGACTATGGCTACACCTTC. Residues: CATSDPGGDYGYTF.

This clonotype has a count of ten or more. CDR3 in amino acids: CASSPDGFYEQYF. As DNA, the CDR3 is TGTGCCAGCAGCCCCGACGGTTTCTACGAGCAGTACTTC. The J gene is TRBJ2-7, the V gene TRBV7-2; D unclear. CDR1 SGHTA and CDR2 FQGNSA come from the germline V gene. The CDR3 extends over 13 amino acids. The ends were cut back, 5 bases at V and 3 bases at J, with 11 bases in the middle. Based on the CDR3 plus reference TRBV7-2 and TRBJ2-7, the full variable domain is GAGVSQSPSNKVTEKGKDVELRCDPISGHTALYWYRQSLGQGLEFLIYFQGNSAPDKSGLPSDRFSAERTGGSVSTLTIQRTQQEDSAVYLCASSPDGFYEQYFGPGTRLTVT.

This chain connects TRBV30 to TRBJ2-2, with D hard to call. The V gene lost 0 bases and the J gene lost 5 bases, with 10 bases spanning the gap. In germline, CDR1 is GTSNPN, CDR2 SVGIG (reference sequence). CDR3 size: 14 residues. The CDR3 sequence: CAWSVGTETGELFF. The CDR3 DNA sequence: TGTGCCTGGAGTGTGGGTACAGAAACCGGGGAGCTGTTTTTT. The full variable domain, its missing parts supplied by reference TRBV30 and TRBJ2-2, is SQTIHQWPATLVQPVGSPLSLECTVEGTSNPNLYWYRQAAGRGLQLLFYSVGIGQISSEVPQNLSASRPQDRQFILSSKKLLLSDSGFYLCAWSVGTETGELFFGEGSRLTVL.

The chain combines TRBV2 with TRBJ1-6, with D tentatively TRBD1 (5 bases). Germline V lookup: CDR1 SNHLY, CDR2 FYNNEI. Trimming pared 3 bases from V and 10 bases from J, leaving 13 bases between. The CDR3 covers 14 residues. The CDR3 loop reads CASSERGLNSPLHF. The DNA for the CDR3 is TGTGCCAGCAGTGAGAGGGGATTGAACTCACCCCTCCACTTT.

This clonotype was observed many times. The V call is TRBV5-1, the J call TRBJ2-7; 8 nucleotides line up with TRBD1. From germline, CDR1 is SGHRS and CDR2 YFSETQ. The CDR3 has 13 amino acids. The V segment lost 0 bases and the J segment 11 bases; nucleotides outside the gene matches: 7. The CDR3 region is CASSLAGQGEKYF. CDR3 nucleotides: TGCGCCAGCAGCTTGGCCGGACAGGGAGAGAAGTACTTC. Together with reference TRBV5-1 and TRBJ2-7, the CDR3 gives the full variable domain: KAGVTQTPRYLIKTRGQQVTLSCSPISGHRSVSWYQQTPGQGLQFLFEYFSETQRNKGNFPGRFSGRQFSNSRSEMNVSTLELGDSALYLCASSLAGQGEKYFGPGTRLTVT.

This clonotype occurred a few times. J is TRBJ1-2 and V is TRBV15; tentatively, D is TRBD1 (5 bases). V dropped 1 base and J dropped 2 bases, with 8 bases sitting between them. The germline V gene encodes CDR1 LNHNV and CDR2 YYDKDF (reference sequence). This CDR3 has 14 amino acids. For the CDR3, the DNA is TGTGCCACCAGCAGAGGGGGCCAGAACTATGGCTACACCTTC. Its translation is CATSRGGQNYGYTF. The variable domain in full, with the rest retrieved from reference TRBV15 and TRBJ1-2, is DAMVIQNPRYQVTQFGKPVTLSCSQTLNHNVMYWYQQKSSQAPKLLFHYYDKDFNNEADTPDNFQSRRPNTSFCFLDIRSPGLGDTAMYLCATSRGGQNYGYTFGSGTRLTVV.

At least ten counts were recorded for this clonotype. The rearrangement uses TRBV7-2 and TRBJ2-1; the match to TRBD1 covers 7 bases. The CDR3 is made up of 15 amino acids. From germline, CDR1 is SGHTA and CDR2 FQGNSA. Trimming removed 5 bases from V and 9 bases from J; junction bases left unmatched: 13. DNA of the CDR3: TGTGCCAGCAGCGCCCGGACAGGTTTAGGTGGTGAGCAGTTCTTC. Translating it yields CASSARTGLGGEQFF.

The chain couples TRBV20-1 to TRBJ2-1, with D possibly matching TRBD2 (6 bases). The CDR3 sequence is 16 residues long. The germline V gene encodes CDR1 DFQATT and CDR2 SNEGSKA (reference sequence). Trimming took off 3 bases at V and 0 bases at J, with 15 bases between the two ends. The CDR3, as DNA: TGCAGTGCTAGCGGCGGGATCAAAAGCTCCTACAATGAGCAGTTCTTC. As protein: CSASGGIKSSYNEQFF.

This chain joins TRBV28 and TRBJ1-5; 9 nucleotides match TRBD1. V trimming: 6 bases; J trimming: 2 bases; junction bases outside the gene matches: 5. The CDR3 length is 15 residues. From germline, CDR1 is MDHEN and CDR2 SYDVKM. CDR3 sequence: CASSSRQGGNQPQHF. CDR3 DNA: TGTGCCAGCAGCAGCCGACAGGGGGGCAATCAGCCCCAGCATTTT. The full variable domain, with the rest looked up from reference TRBV28 and TRBJ1-5, is DVKVTQSSRYLVKRTGEKVFLECVQDMDHENMFWYRQDPGLGLRLIYFSYDVKMKEKGDIPEGYSVSREKKERFSLILESASTNQTSMYLCASSSRQGGNQPQHFGDGTRLSIL.

This chain links TRBV3-1 with TRBJ2-2; 8 bases line up with TRBD1. The CDR3 extends over 15 amino acids. Per the germline V gene, CDR1 is LGHDT and CDR2 is YNNKEL (reference sequence). After removal of 4 bases from V and 4 bases from J, the junction contained 5 bases not matched to a gene. The CDR3 protein is CASSPWTGTTGELFF. In DNA, the CDR3 is TGTGCCAGCAGCCCGTGGACAGGGACCACCGGGGAGCTGTTTTTT.

In this sample, this clonotype turned up once. V usage is TRBV20-1 and J usage is TRBJ2-7; maybe TRBD1 (5 bases). Germline lookup yields CDR1 DFQATT and CDR2 SNEGSKA (reference sequence). This CDR3 has 13 amino acids. V was trimmed by 6 bases and J by 0 bases, leaving 12 bases between them. CDR3 in amino acids: CSARAQVSYEQYF. CDR3 nucleotide sequence: TGCAGTGCCCGGGCACAGGTCTCCTACGAGCAGTACTTC.

This clonotype appeared many times. The chain joins TRBV9 to TRBJ2-7; D unclear. Trimming took off 0 bases at V and 1 base at J, with 8 bases between the two ends. The CDR3 loop spans 14 amino acids. CDR1 and CDR2 from the germline V gene are SGDLS and YYNGEE. CDR3 coding DNA: TGTGCCAGCAGCGTAGCTGGTCAGTCCTACGAGCAGTACTTC. Protein sequence: CASSVAGQSYEQYF.